This section outlines one TCR beta chain sequence together with its context. Its antigen is as yet unknown. The data were taken from a study of OX40 agonist ivuxolimab in advanced cancers. About the study: At doses from 0.01 to 10 mg/kg, patients were given intravenous ivuxolimab every 2 weeks. Dose-escalation patients had hepatocellular carcinoma, melanoma, renal cell or head and neck cancer. There were three patients with partial responses, one having hepatocellular carcinoma and two cutaneous melanoma.

Repertoires were generated with immunoSEQ multiplex PCR, while TCRdb's copy carries only in-frame clones and drops some. The table has approximately 26,000 clones, 87% seen once. V lost 0 bases and J 7 bases, leaving 12 bases between the germline ends. CDR3 size: 15 residues. CDR1 and CDR2 (germline): SEHNR, FQNEAQ (reference sequence). Findings and caveats of the study: Clonal expansion was seen in CD4+ and CD8+ blood T cells by week 6 at 0.1 to 3.0 mg/kg.

This TCR derives from an adult with an advanced solid tumor such as melanoma, head and neck, liver or kidney cancer. The sample was CD4+ or CD8+ T cells sorted from blood, taken in a trial of the OX40 agonist ivuxolimab. This chain uses TRBV7-9 with TRBJ1-4, with no clear D. CDR3 nucleotide sequence: TGTGCCAGCAGCTTAGCTTTGGGTGTGGCTGAAAAACTGTTTTTT. It encodes CASSLALGVAEKLFF.